This T cell receptor beta chain was documented in a study of a mutant IDH1 vaccine in newly diagnosed glioma. Background on the study: The initiation of vaccination occurred 4-6 weeks after radiotherapy alone, or with temozolomide cycles. Visit V12 happened at week 35; visit V13 happened at week 47.

Sequencing was performed with immunoSEQ multiplex PCR; in TCRdb, only in-frame clones are kept and a portion is missing. The sample lists about 56,000 clones; over 70% were seen once. Study findings and constraints: Among all patients, vaccine-induced immune responses occurred in 85% to 95%.

This clone showed up just a few times. The antigen is not known. The trim removed 1 base at V and 0 bases at J, leaving 3 bases unmatched. In germline, CDR1 is SGHNT, CDR2 YYREEE (reference sequence). The CDR3 spans 15 residues. Time point in this sample: week 47, end of study. With topical imiquimod, each dose of the vaccine consisted of 300 ug of mutant IDH1 20-mer peptide. The receptor was isolated from a man in his fifties with glioma. This sequence joins TRBV5-4 and TRBJ2-7; 8 bases line up with TRBD2. The sequencing here drew on PBMCs, taken from a glioma patient whose treatment included an IDH1 peptide vaccine. CDR3 nucleotide sequence: TGTGCCAGCAGCTTGAGAAGCGGGGGCTCCTACGAGCAGTACTTC. Translating it yields CASSLRSGGSYEQYF. Filled out from reference TRBV5-4 and TRBJ2-7, the complete variable domain reads ETGVTQSPTHLIKTRGQQVTLRCSSQSGHNTVSWYQQALGQGPQFIFQYYREEENGRGNFPPRFSGLQFPNYSSELNVNALELDDSALYLCASSLRSGGSYEQYFGPGTRLTVT.